Sequencing of this T cell receptor (beta chain) was carried out in a study of cytomegalovirus exposure and HLA in healthy donors. As for the study in general: In terms of ancestry, the Caucasian-associated cluster contained roughly 80% of the approximately 380 genotyped donors.

The CDR3 spans 16 residues. The germline V gene has CDR1 SGDLS and CDR2 YYNGEE. The ends were cut back, 4 bases at V and 0 bases at J, with 13 bases in the middle. This clone was observed a few times. 13 Jbeta primers and 60 Vbeta primers were used for the PCR. TCRdb's copy holds only in-frame clones and misses some; the assay was immunoSEQ multiplex PCR. Seen here are fewer than 200,000 clones, about 9% observed once, and the top ten hold 1% to 1.5%. The chain joins TRBV9 to TRBJ2-2; D might be TRBD2 (6 bases). The sample comprised PBMCs. The clonotype comes from a woman aged 30 to 39 in good health and CMV-seropositive. The CDR3 sequence: CASSPRLDPNTGELFF. DNA for the CDR3: TGTGCCAGCAGCCCTAGACTAGACCCGAACACCGGGGAGCTGTTTTTT.